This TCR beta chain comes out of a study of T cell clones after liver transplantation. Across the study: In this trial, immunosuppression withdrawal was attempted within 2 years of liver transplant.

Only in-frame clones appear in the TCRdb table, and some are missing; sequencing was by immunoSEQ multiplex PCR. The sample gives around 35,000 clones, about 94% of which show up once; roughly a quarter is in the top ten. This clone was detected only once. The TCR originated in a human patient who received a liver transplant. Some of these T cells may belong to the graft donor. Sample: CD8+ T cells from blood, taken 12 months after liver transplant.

CDR3 coding DNA: TGTGCCAGCAGTGCCGGGACAGGGGTGGAGACCCAGTACTTC. Amino acid sequence: CASSAGTGVETQYF. The chain carries TRBV2 and TRBJ2-5; TRBD1 aligns across 10 bases. Germline trimming cut 4 bases from V and 5 bases from J; bases unmatched to any gene: 4. Germline values: CDR1 SNHLY, CDR2 FYNNEI. The CDR3 loop spans 14 amino acids. The full variable domain, rest sourced from reference TRBV2 and TRBJ2-5, is EPEVTQTPSHQVTQMGQEVILRCVPISNHLYFYWYRQILGQKVEFLVSFYNNEISEKSEIFDDQFSVERPDGSNFTLKIRSTKLEDSAMYFCASSAGTGVETQYFGPGTRLLVL.